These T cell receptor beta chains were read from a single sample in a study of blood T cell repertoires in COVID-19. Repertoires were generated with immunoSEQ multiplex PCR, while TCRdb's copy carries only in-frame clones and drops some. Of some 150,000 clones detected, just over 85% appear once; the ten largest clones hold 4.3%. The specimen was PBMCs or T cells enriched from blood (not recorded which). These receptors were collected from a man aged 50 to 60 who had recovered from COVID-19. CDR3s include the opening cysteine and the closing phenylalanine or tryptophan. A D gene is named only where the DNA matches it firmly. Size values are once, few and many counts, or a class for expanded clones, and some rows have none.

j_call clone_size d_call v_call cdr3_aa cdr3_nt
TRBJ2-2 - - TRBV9 CASSVARTANTGELFF TGTGCCAGCAGCGTAGCAAGGACTGCGAACACCGGGGAGCTGTTTTTT
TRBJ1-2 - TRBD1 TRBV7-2 CASSPDREVGYTF TGTGCCAGCAGCCCCGACAGGGAAGTTGGCTACACCTTC
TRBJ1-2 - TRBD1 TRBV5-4 CASSFRQGMNYGYTF TGTGCCAGCAGCTTCCGACAGGGGATGAACTATGGCTACACCTTC
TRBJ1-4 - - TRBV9 CASSGGALATNEKLFF TGTGCCAGCAGCGGCGGGGCCCTTGCAACTAATGAAAAACTGTTTTTT
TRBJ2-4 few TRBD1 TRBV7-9 CASSRGTGRFNENIQYF TGTGCCAGCAGCCGAGGGACAGGGCGTTTCAATGAGAACATTCAGTACTTC
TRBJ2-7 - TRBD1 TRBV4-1 CASSPFQQGLEQYF TGCGCCAGCAGCCCTTTTCAACAGGGGCTCGAGCAGTACTTC
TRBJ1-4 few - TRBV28 CASSRGKPNEKLFF TGTGCCAGCTCCCGAGGAAAGCCTAATGAAAAACTGTTTTTT
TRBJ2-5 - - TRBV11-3 CASSLGADSVETQYF TGTGCCAGCAGCTTAGGGGCAGATTCGGTGGAGACCCAGTACTTC
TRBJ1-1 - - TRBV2 CASKTPWSTEAFF TGTGCCAGCAAAACACCTTGGAGTACTGAAGCTTTCTTT
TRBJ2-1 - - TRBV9 CASSAGTPLLNEQFF TGTGCCAGCAGTGCGGGTACGCCTCTTCTCAATGAGCAGTTCTTC
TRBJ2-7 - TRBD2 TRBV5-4 CASSMTSGSYEQYF TGTGCCAGCAGCATGACTAGCGGGAGTTACGAGCAGTACTTC
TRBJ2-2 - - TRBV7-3 CASSLNRVAGELFF TGTGCCAGCAGCTTAAACCGGGTAGCCGGGGAGCTGTTTTTT
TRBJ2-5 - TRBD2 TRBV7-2 CASSLLAQQETQYF TGTGCCAGCAGCCTACTAGCGCAACAAGAGACCCAGTACTTC
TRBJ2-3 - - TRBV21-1 CASSPVGGGTDTQYF -
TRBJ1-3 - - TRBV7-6 CASSLGLSGNTIYF TGTGCCAGCAGCTTAGGTCTCTCTGGAAACACCATATATTTT
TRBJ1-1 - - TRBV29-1 CSVVSYTEAFF TGCAGCGTTGTGTCTTACACTGAAGCTTTCTTT
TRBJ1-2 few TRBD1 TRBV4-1 CASSQPGQGYYGYTF TGCGCCAGCAGCCAACCGGGACAGGGGTACTATGGCTACACCTTC
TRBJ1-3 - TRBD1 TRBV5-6 CASSPGTGGSGNTIYF TGTGCCAGCAGCCCCGGGACAGGGGGGTCTGGAAACACCATATATTTT
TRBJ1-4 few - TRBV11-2 CASSLAQAEKLFF TGTGCCAGCAGCTTAGCCCAGGCTGAAAAACTGTTTTTT
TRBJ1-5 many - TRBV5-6 CASSRQSYSNQPQHF TGTGCCAGCAGCCGACAGAGTTATAGCAATCAGCCCCAGCATTTT
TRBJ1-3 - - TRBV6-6 CASSMGRGSGNTIYF TGTGCCAGTTCTATGGGCAGGGGCTCTGGAAACACCATATATTTT
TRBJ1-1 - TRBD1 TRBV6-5 CASSTTGGGWTEAFF TGTGCCAGCAGTACAACAGGGGGCGGGTGGACTGAAGCTTTCTTT